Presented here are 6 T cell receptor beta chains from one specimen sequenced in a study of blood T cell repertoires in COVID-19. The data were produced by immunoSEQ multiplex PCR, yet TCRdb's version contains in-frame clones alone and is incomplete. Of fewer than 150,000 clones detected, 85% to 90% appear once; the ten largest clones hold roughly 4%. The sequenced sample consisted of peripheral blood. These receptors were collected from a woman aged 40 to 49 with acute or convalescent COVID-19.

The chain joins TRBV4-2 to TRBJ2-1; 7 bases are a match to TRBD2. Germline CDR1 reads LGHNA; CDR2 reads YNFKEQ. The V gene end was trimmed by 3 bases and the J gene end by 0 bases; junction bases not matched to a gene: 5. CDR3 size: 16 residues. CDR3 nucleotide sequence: TGTGCCAGCAGCCATGGGACTAAAAGCTCCTACAATGAGCAGTTCTTC. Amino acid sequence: CASSHGTKSSYNEQFF.

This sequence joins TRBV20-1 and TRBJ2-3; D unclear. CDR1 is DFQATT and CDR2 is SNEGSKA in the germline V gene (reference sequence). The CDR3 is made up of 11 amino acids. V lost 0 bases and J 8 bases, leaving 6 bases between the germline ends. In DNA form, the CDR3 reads TGCAGTGCTAGAGAACTTAGTACGCAGTATTTT. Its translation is CSARELSTQYF.

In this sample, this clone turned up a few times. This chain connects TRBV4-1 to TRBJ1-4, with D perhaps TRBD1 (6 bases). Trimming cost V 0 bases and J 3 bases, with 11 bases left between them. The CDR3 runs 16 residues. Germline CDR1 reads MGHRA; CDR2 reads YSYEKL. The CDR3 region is CASSQDRGASNEKLFF. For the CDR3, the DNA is TGCGCCAGCAGCCAAGATCGGGGGGCTTCTAATGAAAAACTGTTTTTT.

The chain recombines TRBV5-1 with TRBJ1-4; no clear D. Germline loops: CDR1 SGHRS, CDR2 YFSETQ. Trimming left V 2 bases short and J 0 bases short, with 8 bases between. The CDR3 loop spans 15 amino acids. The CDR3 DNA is TGCGCCAGCAGCTTCCAGGATGCAACTAATGAAAAACTGTTTTTT. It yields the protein CASSFQDATNEKLFF.

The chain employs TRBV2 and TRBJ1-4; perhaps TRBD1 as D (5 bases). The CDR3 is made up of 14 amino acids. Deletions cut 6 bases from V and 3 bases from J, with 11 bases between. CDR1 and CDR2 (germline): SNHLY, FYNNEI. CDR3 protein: CASSPGGANEKLFF. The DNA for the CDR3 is TGTGCCAGCAGCCCGGGGGGTGCTAATGAAAAACTGTTTTTT.

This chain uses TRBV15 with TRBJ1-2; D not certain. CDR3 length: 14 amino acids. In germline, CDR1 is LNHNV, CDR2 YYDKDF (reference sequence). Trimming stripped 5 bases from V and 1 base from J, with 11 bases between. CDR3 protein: CATSGGPLNYGYTF. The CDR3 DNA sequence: TGTGCCACCAGCGGAGGGCCGCTTAACTATGGCTACACCTTC.